Shown below are 26 T cell receptor beta chains from a single sample sequenced in a study of CD8 T cells in ankylosing spondylitis. TCRdb itself ran the 5' RACE reads through MiXCR, one entry per CDR3 protein. Among roughly 100,000 distinct CDR3 sequences listed, 24% were seen once. The sequencing sample was made of synovial fluid, either unsorted or a sorted T cell fraction (not recorded which). The receptors were sampled from a male donor with ankylosing spondylitis.

In this sample, this clonotype is medium-sized. The chain joins TRBV7-8 to TRBJ2-7; possible D gene TRBD2, 5 bases. The CDR3 length is 13 residues. The germline CDR1 and CDR2 sequences are SGHVS and FQNEAQ. Between the trimmed V and J ends, which lost 2 bases and 6 bases, there was a span of 11 bases. The CDR3 nucleotides are TGTGCCAGCAGCTTATTTGAGGGCTCCGAGCAGTACGTC. This gives the protein CASSLFEGSEQYV.

CDR3: CASSTQGGSNEQFF. CDR3 bases: TGCGCCAGCAGTACACAGGGTGGGAGCAATGAGCAGTTCTTC. The V and J genes are TRBV5-1 and TRBJ2-1; possible D gene TRBD1, 6 bases. CDR3 length equals 14 residues. Between the trimmed V and J ends, which lost 5 bases and 6 bases, there was a span of 15 bases. CDR1 is SGHRS, CDR2 YFSETQ, per germline.

This chain links TRBV2 with TRBJ2-1; weak D call: TRBD2 (5 bases). Trimming left V 3 bases short and J 0 bases short, with 6 bases between. CDR1 and CDR2 from the germline V gene are SNHLY and FYNNEI. The CDR3 contains 14 residues. Here the CDR3 reads CASSEDFSYNEQFF. The CDR3 region has the DNA TGTGCCAGCAGTGAGGACTTCTCCTACAATGAGCAGTTCTTC. Drawing the rest from reference TRBV2 and TRBJ2-1, the complete variable domain is EPEVTQTPSHQVTQMGQEVILRCVPISNHLYFYWYRQILGQKVEFLVSFYNNEISEKSEIFDDQFSVERPDGSNFTLKIRSTKLEDSAMYFCASSEDFSYNEQFFGPGTRLTVL.

DNA for the CDR3: TGTGCCAGCAGTTTAGCTGGCGGGTGGGGCCGCGGGGAGCTGTTTTTT. Residues: CASSLAGGWGRGELFF. The chain links TRBV12-3 or TRBV12-4 to TRBJ2-2; D may correspond to TRBD1 or TRBD2 (5 bases each). The CDR3 contains 16 residues. Trimming stripped 0 bases from V and 7 bases from J, with 15 bases between.

This clonotype was detected a few times. This rearrangement joins TRBV10-2 to TRBJ2-7; D ambiguous. The CDR3 is 11 amino acids. Germline assignment: CDR1 WSHSY and CDR2 SAAADI. V was pared by 6 bases and J by 0 bases, with 3 bases between. CDR3 residues: CASRSSYEQYF. CDR3 coding DNA: TGCGCCAGCAGGTCCTCCTACGAGCAGTACTTC.

This chain connects TRBV24-1 to TRBJ2-1; 9 bases match TRBD2. Germline lookup yields CDR1 KGHDR and CDR2 SFDVKD. Trimming cost V 7 bases and J 6 bases; bases outside gene matches: 6. This CDR3 is 14 amino acids long. The CDR3 DNA sequence: TGTGCCACCAGCCTTGGCGGGAGGGGCAATGAGCAGTTCTTC. Residues: CATSLGGRGNEQFF.

V gene TRBV21-1 combines with J gene TRBJ1-2; the D call of TRBD1 is as the table states it, not checked on the DNA. TRBV21-1 is a documented pseudogene. This CDR3 is built from 14 residues. The CDR3 coding sequence is TGTGCCAGCAGCAAGATTTCCCAGGGGGATGGCTACACCTTC. Translated, it gives CASSKISQGDGYTF.

A few counts support this clonotype. This rearrangement joins TRBV10-3 to TRBJ1-2; D ambiguous. CDR1 and CDR2 (germline): ENHRY, SYGVKD. The CDR3 extends over 13 amino acids. V shed 9 bases and J shed 0 bases, with 11 bases lying between them. The CDR3 sequence is CAISPDPNYGYTF. The CDR3 DNA reads TGTGCCATTTCCCCAGATCCTAACTATGGCTACACCTTC.

On this clonotype itself: At one end, the junction sequence differs from germline, possibly due to a read error. The chain uses TRBV5-1 and TRBJ2-3; D gene unclear. This CDR3 has 14 residues. Germline V CDR1 and CDR2: SGHRS, YFSETQ. As DNA, the CDR3 is TGCGCCATCAGCTTGGGGTATAGGTCAGATACGCAGTATTTT. The encoded protein is CAISLGYRSDTQYF.

The gene calls are TRBV20-1 and TRBJ2-2, with 10 bases identical to TRBD2. CDR1 is DFQATT and CDR2 is SNEGSKA in the germline V gene (reference sequence). This CDR3 has 15 amino acids. Losses at the gene ends were 2 bases for V and 4 bases for J; bases not matched to a gene: 4. The CDR3, as DNA: TGCAGTGCTAGACCCAGCGGGAGGGGCACCGGGGAGCTGTTTTTT. Its protein is CSARPSGRGTGELFF.

Only a few counts were recorded for this clonotype. The junction shows a germline mismatch at one end, possibly a read error. The V gene is TRBV7-2, the J gene TRBJ2-7; D is unresolved. CDR1 and CDR2 from the germline V gene are SGHTA and FQGNSA. The CDR3 has 9 residues. The CDR3 region is CASSLESWF. As DNA, the CDR3 is TGTGCCAGCAGCTTAGAATCTTGGTTC. The whole variable domain, remainder taken from reference TRBV7-2 and TRBJ2-7, is GAGVSQSPSNKVTEKGKDVELRCDPISGHTALYWYRQSLGQGLEFLIYFQGNSAPDKSGLPSDRFSAERTGGSVSTLTIQRTQQEDSAVYLCASSLESWFGPGTRLTVT.

CDR3 DNA sequence: TGCAGTGCACACCGGAGGGGCCCCACTAATGAAAAACTGTTTTTT. Translation: CSAHRRGPTNEKLFF. The genes are TRBV20-1 and TRBJ1-4, with D perhaps TRBD1 (5 bases). Germline CDR1 DFQATT, CDR2 SNEGSKA (reference sequence). V was pared by 6 bases and J by 2 bases, with 16 bases between. The CDR3 has 15 amino acids.

The J gene is TRBJ1-5, the V gene TRBV29-1, with TRBD1 as a possible D gene (6 bases). Germline CDR1 SQVTM, CDR2 ANQGSEA. V was trimmed by 6 bases and J by 7 bases, leaving 16 bases between them. The CDR3 covers 13 residues. The CDR3 region is CSVSGAFGQPQHF. CDR3 DNA: TGCAGCGTCTCAGGGGCGTTTGGACAGCCCCAGCATTTT.

V usage is TRBV15 and J usage is TRBJ1-6; no clear D. CDR1 is LNHNV, CDR2 YYDKDF, per germline (reference sequence). V was trimmed by 0 bases and J by 13 bases, leaving 13 bases between them. The CDR3 spans 14 residues. CDR3 DNA: TGTGCCACCAGCAGAGATATAATATCGGCGCCCCTCCACTTT. Translating gives CATSRDIISAPLHF.

This clonotype was counted a few times. The chain combines TRBV20-1 with TRBJ2-5, with TRBD1 identical over 10 bases. Trimming cost V 6 bases and J 2 bases; bases outside gene matches: 6. Germline V gene sequence: CDR1 DFQATT, CDR2 SNEGSKA (reference sequence). The CDR3 covers 14 residues. DNA of the CDR3: TGCAGTGCCGTGGGACAGGGGAGACAAGAGACCCAGTACTTC. Its protein product is CSAVGQGRQETQYF.

This chain links TRBV29-1 with TRBJ1-1; 8 nucleotides line up with TRBD1. The CDR3 has 15 amino acids. Trimming took 0 bases from V and 1 from J; bases not matched to a gene: 4. Germline-derived CDR1 and CDR2 are SQVTM and ANQGSEA. CDR3 nucleotide sequence: TGCAGCGTTGAAGACCCGGGACAGGAGAACACTGAAGCTTTCTTT. Protein sequence: CSVEDPGQENTEAFF.

This clonotype was counted only a few times. The V call is TRBV7-8, the J call TRBJ1-2, with D unclear. This CDR3 contains 14 residues. Germline V lookup: CDR1 SGHVS, CDR2 FQNEAQ. The V end lost 2 bases, the J end lost 2 bases, and 9 bases lay between the germline ends. In DNA, the CDR3 is TGTGCCAGCAGCTTACGGCCGGTCAACTATGGCTACACCTTC. Its translation is CASSLRPVNYGYTF.

This clonotype was observed a few times. The chain employs TRBV11-2 and TRBJ2-7; 13 bases are a match to TRBD2. The germline gives CDR1 SGHAT, CDR2 FQNNGV. CDR3 size: 17 residues. V was pared by 0 bases and J by 3 bases, with 5 bases of the junction left unmatched. In DNA form, the CDR3 reads TGTGCCAGCAGCTTAGATACGGGACTAGCGGGACTCTACGAGCAGTACTTC. It codes for CASSLDTGLAGLYEQYF.

By share, this clonotype counts as medium-sized. The chain employs TRBV5-1 and TRBJ2-1; D gene uncertain. CDR1 is SGHRS and CDR2 is YFSETQ in the germline V gene. This CDR3 has 14 residues. With 0 bases removed from V and 6 bases from J, the gap between germline ends came to 10 bases. CDR3 sequence: CASSLDPVGNEQFF. DNA of the CDR3: TGCGCCAGCAGCTTGGATCCCGTTGGCAATGAGCAGTTCTTC.

The chain carries TRBV2 and TRBJ1-1; D is unclear. V lost 2 bases, J lost 2 bases, and 6 bases lay in between. Germline loops: CDR1 SNHLY, CDR2 FYNNEI. This CDR3 is 13 amino acids long. The CDR3 protein is CASSELPNTEAFF. Written as DNA, the CDR3 is TGTGCCAGCAGTGAATTACCCAACACTGAAGCTTTCTTT.

The gene calls are TRBV5-1 and TRBJ2-1; 8 bases map to TRBD2. The CDR3 contains 17 residues. The junction had 16 bases not matched to a gene; V was cut back by 4 bases and J by 7 bases. CDR1 is SGHRS and CDR2 is YFSETQ in the germline V gene. The CDR3 sequence is CASSPLGGAGVRNEQFF. For the CDR3, the DNA is TGCGCCAGCAGCCCCCTCGGGGGAGCGGGAGTACGGAATGAGCAGTTCTTC.

This clonotype was counted between two and nine times. The V gene is TRBV20-1, the J gene TRBJ2-5; tentatively, D is TRBD2 (5 bases). CDR3 size: 14 residues. The germline V and J ends were trimmed by 4 bases and 5 bases, with 17 bases remaining between them. Germline values: CDR1 DFQATT, CDR2 SNEGSKA (reference sequence). The CDR3 is CSATRIGVLETQYF. As DNA, the CDR3 is TGCAGTGCTACAAGGATCGGGGTCCTCGAGACCCAGTACTTC.

The genes are TRBV24-1 and TRBJ2-2; the D is unclear. V was shortened by 6 bases and J by 3 bases, with 4 bases between the two germline ends. CDR1 is KGHDR and CDR2 is SFDVKD in the germline V gene. The CDR3 spans 12 residues. The CDR3 sequence is CATSIYTGELFF. The CDR3 nucleotides are TGTGCCACCAGTATTTACACCGGGGAGCTGTTTTTT.

The sample holds many counts of this clonotype. V usage is TRBV12-3 or TRBV12-4 and J usage is TRBJ2-3; 10 nucleotides line up with TRBD2. V lost 6 bases, J lost 6 bases, and 6 bases stayed unmatched. This CDR3 contains 14 residues. The CDR3 spells CASSQAGGLDTQYF. DNA for the CDR3: TGTGCCAGCAGCCAAGCGGGAGGGTTGGATACGCAGTATTTT.

The genes are TRBV5-5 and TRBJ1-4; the match to TRBD1 covers 9 bases. Germline trimming cut 3 bases from V and 5 bases from J; bases unmatched to any gene: 8. The CDR3 spans 16 residues. Germline CDR1 and CDR2: SGHKS and YYEKEE (reference sequence). CDR3 residues: CASSWAGGQGNEKLFF. The CDR3 DNA is TGTGCCAGCAGCTGGGCCGGAGGACAGGGGAATGAAAAACTGTTTTTT.

At least ten counts were recorded for this clonotype. The chain has TRBV3-1 and TRBJ2-1, with D maybe TRBD2 (6 bases). Between the trimmed V and J ends, which lost 6 bases and 9 bases, there was a span of 18 bases. This CDR3 comprises 14 residues. Germline CDR1 LGHDT, CDR2 YNNKEL (reference sequence). CDR3: CASRPSYSGTEQFF. The CDR3 DNA sequence: TGTGCCAGCAGGCCAAGTTATAGCGGCACTGAGCAGTTCTTC.